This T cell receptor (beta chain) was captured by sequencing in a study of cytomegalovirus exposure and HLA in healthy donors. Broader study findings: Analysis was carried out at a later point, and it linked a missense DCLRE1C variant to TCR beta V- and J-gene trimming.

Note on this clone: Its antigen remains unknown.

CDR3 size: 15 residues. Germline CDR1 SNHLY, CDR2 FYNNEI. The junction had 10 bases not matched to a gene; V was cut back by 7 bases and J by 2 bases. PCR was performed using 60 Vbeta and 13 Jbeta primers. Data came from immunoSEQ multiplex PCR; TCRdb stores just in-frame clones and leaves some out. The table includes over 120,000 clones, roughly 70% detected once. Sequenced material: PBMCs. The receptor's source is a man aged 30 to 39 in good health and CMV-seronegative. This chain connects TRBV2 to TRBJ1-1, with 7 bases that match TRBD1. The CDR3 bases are TGTGCCAGCACTCCGACGACAGGGTCAAACACTGAAGCTTTCTTT. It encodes CASTPTTGSNTEAFF.